These T cell receptor beta chains were read from a single sample in a study of T cells after yellow fever vaccination. TCRdb reprocessed the 5' RACE reads via MiXCR and lists one record per CDR3 protein. The sample shows 150,000 to 200,000 distinct CDR3 sequences, roughly 6.2% of them seen only once. Sequencing was performed on CD4+ T cells sorted from PBMCs, taken on the day of the first yellow fever vaccination. The receptors shown here come from a man aged 18 to 30 who received the YFV17D yellow fever vaccine. Each CDR3 is given with its conserved first and last residue. The order of the fields is J gene, clone size, D gene, V gene, CDR3 DNA, CDR3 protein. The D gene is left open where the match is weak. The listing skips clone size in some rows; elsewhere it reads once, few, many or a size class.

TRBJ1-2,many,TRBD1,TRBV11-2,TGTGCCAGCAGCCATTTCTTCCGGGACAGGGGTTCTAACTATGGCTACACCTTC,CASSHFFRDRGSNYGYTF
TRBJ2-2,many,TRBD2,TRBV14,TGTGCCAGCAGCCCAGCGGGAGAGAACACCGGGGAGCTGTTTTTT,CASSPAGENTGELFF
TRBJ2-5,-,-,TRBV3-1,TGTGCCAGCAGCCTGGACTCCTCGGGAGAGACCCAGTACTTC,CASSLDSSGETQYF
TRBJ1-4,many,-,TRBV4-3,TGCGCCAGCAGCGTACAGGGTCCAGAAAAACTGTTTTTT,CASSVQGPEKLFF
TRBJ2-5,many,-,TRBV24-1,TGTGCCACCAGTCGGGGCGGGGCCCAAGAGACCCAGTACTTC,CATSRGGAQETQYF
TRBJ1-2,-,-,TRBV9,TGTGCCAGCAGCTCGGGGTCGGACTATGGCTACACCTTC,CASSSGSDYGYTF
TRBJ1-2,-,TRBD1,TRBV4-3,TGCGCCAGCAGCCAAGCTGCGACCGGGACAGGTCTAGGCTACACCTTC,CASSQAATGTGLGYTF
TRBJ2-1,many,-,TRBV4-2,TGTGCCAGCAGCCAAGATTCCCCGGGAGCCTACAATGAGCAGTTCTTC,CASSQDSPGAYNEQFF
TRBJ2-5,-,-,TRBV5-1,TGCGCCAGCAGCCGCGACCAGACACACCAAGAGACCCAGTACTTC,CASSRDQTHQETQYF
TRBJ2-3,many,-,TRBV20-1,TGCAGTGCTACGGCCACAGATACGCAGTATTTT,CSATATDTQYF
TRBJ1-5,-,TRBD1,TRBV15,TGTGCCACGACGGACAGGTGGAATCAGCCCCAGCATTTT,CATTDRWNQPQHF
TRBJ1-6,few,-,TRBV7-3,TGTGCCAGCAGCCAGGGCAGGGTGGAGTCACCCCTCCACTTT,CASSQGRVESPLHF
TRBJ1-4,many,-,TRBV14,TGTGCCAGCAGCCCGCGGGGGAGAAAACTGTTTTTT,CASSPRGRKLFF
TRBJ1-1,many,-,TRBV10-2,TGCGCCAGCAGTTCCACGACCCAGAACACTGAAGCTTTCTTT,CASSSTTQNTEAFF
TRBJ2-1,-,TRBD2,TRBV6-2/TRBV6-3,TGTGCCAGCAGTCCTAGCGGGGGCCCGAGCCGGGACCAGTTCTTC,CASSPSGGPSRDQFF
TRBJ1-1,-,-,TRBV15,TGTGCCACCGGGAACAGGAGGGCTTCTCACACTGAAGCTTTCTTT,CATGNRRASHTEAFF
TRBJ2-3,many,-,TRBV9,TGTGCCAGCAGCGTAGCGGGACTCCCCGGCACAGATACGCAGTATTTT,CASSVAGLPGTDTQYF
TRBJ1-1,few,-,TRBV12-3/TRBV12-4,TGTGCCAGCAGTTTAGAGGTAGACACTGAAGCTTTCTTT,CASSLEVDTEAFF
TRBJ1-5,many,TRBD1,TRBV20-1,TGCAGTGCTAGAGACCTGGACAGGGGGTTTCAGCCCCAGCATTTT,CSARDLDRGFQPQHF
TRBJ1-1,many,TRBD1,TRBV5-1,TGCGCCAGCAGCGGAGGACAGGGAGGGACTGAAGCTTTCTTT,CASSGGQGGTEAFF
TRBJ2-5,many,TRBD1,TRBV10-3,TGTGCCACGACAGGGAACTTACAAGAGACCCAGTACTTC,CATTGNLQETQYF
TRBJ2-7,many,-,TRBV7-9,TGTGCCAGCAGCCGCCGGGCTCCCTACGAGCAGTACTTC,CASSRRAPYEQYF
TRBJ2-1,many,TRBD1,TRBV12-3/TRBV12-4,TGTGCCAGCAGCCCCGGGACAGGGGGTAGCTATGAGCAGTTCTTC,CASSPGTGGSYEQFF
TRBJ2-3,many,TRBD1,TRBV9,TGTGCCACATCAACAGGGGGCCCAGATACGCAGTATTTT,CATSTGGPDTQYF
TRBJ2-3,-,TRBD2,TRBV11-2,TGTGCCAGCAGCTCCCGTGAGCTAGCGGGGGAGATAGGCCGTAGTACGCAGTATTTT,CASSSRELAGEIGRSTQYF
TRBJ2-2,-,-,TRBV4-2,TGTGCCAGCAGCCAAGATCGGAGACGCCTGAGGTCCGGGGAGCTGTTTTTT,CASSQDRRRLRSGELFF
TRBJ2-1,many,-,TRBV5-1,TGCGCCAGCAAAACTGGAAGTCGGGTAGTGGATGAGCAGTTCTTC,CASKTGSRVVDEQFF
TRBJ2-6,few,-,TRBV25-1,TGTGCCAGCAGTGATCCCTATGGGGCCAACGTCCTGACTTTC,CASSDPYGANVLTF
TRBJ2-7,many,TRBD2,TRBV10-2,TGCGCCAGCAGTGAGGCCCTAGCGGAACTGTCCTACGAGCAGTACTTC,CASSEALAELSYEQYF
TRBJ2-3,many,-,TRBV6-2/TRBV6-3,TGTGCCAGCTCTAATGGAGATACGCAGTATTTT,CASSNGDTQYF
TRBJ1-5,many,-,TRBV11-2,TGTGCCAGCAGCCGGAATAGCAATCAGCCCCAGCATTTT,CASSRNSNQPQHF
TRBJ2-1,many,-,TRBV20-1,TGCAGTGCTCTAGGAATCGAGGAGCAGTTCTTC,CSALGIEEQFF
TRBJ2-3,-,-,TRBV12-3/TRBV12-4,TGTGCCAGCAGTTTATGGGGTTCAGATACGCAGTATTTT,CASSLWGSDTQYF
TRBJ2-5,few,TRBD2,TRBV11-1,TGTGCCAGCAGCTTACTGCTGTCCGGGGGGGTGTACCAAGAGACCCAGTACTTC,CASSLLLSGGVYQETQYF
TRBJ2-1,medium-sized,TRBD2,TRBV28,TGTGCCAGCAGTTTATCGGGGGGGAATGAGCAGTTCTTC,CASSLSGGNEQFF
TRBJ1-1,few,TRBD1,TRBV5-1,TGCGCCAGCAGCCCGGGACAGGGGTACACTGAAGCTTTCTTT,CASSPGQGYTEAFF
TRBJ1-1,few,-,TRBV4-3,TGCGCCAGCAGCCAAGATTCCCAAGCAGGTCCGAACACTGAAGCTTTCTTT,CASSQDSQAGPNTEAFF